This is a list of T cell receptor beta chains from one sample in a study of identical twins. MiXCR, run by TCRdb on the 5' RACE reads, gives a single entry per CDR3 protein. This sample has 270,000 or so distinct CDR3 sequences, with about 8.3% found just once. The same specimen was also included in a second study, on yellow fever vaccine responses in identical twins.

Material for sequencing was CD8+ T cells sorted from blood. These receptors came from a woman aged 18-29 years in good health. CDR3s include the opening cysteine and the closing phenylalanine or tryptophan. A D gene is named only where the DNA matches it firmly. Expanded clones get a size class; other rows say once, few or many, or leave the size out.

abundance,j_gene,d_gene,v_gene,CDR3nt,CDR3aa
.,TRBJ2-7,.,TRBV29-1,TGCAGCGTTGATGTCAGTTCTCGCGAGCAGTACTTC,CSVDVSSREQYF
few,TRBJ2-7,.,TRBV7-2,TGTGCCAGCAGCGCCCGCGGTCCAGCCGAGCAGTACTTC,CASSARGPAEQYF
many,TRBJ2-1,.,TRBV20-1,TGCAGTGCTAAATACAGGGAAACGCCCAATGAGCAGTTCTTC,CSAKYRETPNEQFF
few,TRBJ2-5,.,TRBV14,TGTGCCAGCAGCCAAGATCATTCAGCGTACCAAGAGACCCAGTACTTC,CASSQDHSAYQETQYF
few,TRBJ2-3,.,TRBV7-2,TGTGCCAGCAGTCAGCCCCCACCCGATACGCAGTATTTT,CASSQPPPDTQYF
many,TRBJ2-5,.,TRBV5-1,TGCGCCAGACGAGAGACCCAGTACTTC,CARRETQYF
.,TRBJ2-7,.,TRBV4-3,TGCGCCAGCAGCCAAGAGATTTTTGAGGGCTACGAGCAGTACTTC,CASSQEIFEGYEQYF
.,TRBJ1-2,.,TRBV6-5,TGTGCCAGCAGTTACTGGGCAGGTGGTAACTATGGCTACACCTTC,CASSYWAGGNYGYTF
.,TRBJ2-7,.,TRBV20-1,TGCAGTGCTAGAGATCAAGATTACAGGGAAAGACCCTACGAGCAGTACTTC,CSARDQDYRERPYEQYF
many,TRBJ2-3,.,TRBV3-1,TGTGCCAGCAGTTGGACTCACACAGATACGCAGTATTTT,CASSWTHTDTQYF
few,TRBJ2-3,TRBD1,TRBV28,TGTGCCAGCAGGGGGACAGGGAGCACAGATACGCAGTATTTT,CASRGTGSTDTQYF
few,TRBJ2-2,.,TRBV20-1,TGCAGTGCAAACCCCAGACAGATCAACACCGGGGAGCTGTTTTTT,CSANPRQINTGELFF
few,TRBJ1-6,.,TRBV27,TGTGCCAGCAGTTCAGCAGGGGTTGAAAATTCACCCCTCCACTTT,CASSSAGVENSPLHF
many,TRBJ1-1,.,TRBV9,TGTGCCAGCAGCGGTTCGGCGAACACTGAAGCTTTCTTT,CASSGSANTEAFF
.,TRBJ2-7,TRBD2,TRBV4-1,TGCGCCAGCAGCATACGACTAGCGGTGGGTTACGAGCAGTACTTC,CASSIRLAVGYEQYF
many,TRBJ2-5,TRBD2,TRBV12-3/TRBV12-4,TGTGCCAGCAGTTTCCTTACGGGACTAGCGGAAGAGACCCAGTACTTC,CASSFLTGLAEETQYF
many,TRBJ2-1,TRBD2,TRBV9,TGTGCCAGCAGCGTATGGACTAGCGCGTTGAATGAGCAGTTCTTC,CASSVWTSALNEQFF
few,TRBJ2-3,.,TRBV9,TGTGCCAGCAGCGCTACCGCCCACGACCTGAACACAGATACGCAGTATTTT,CASSATAHDLNTDTQYF
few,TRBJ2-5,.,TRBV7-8,TGTGCCAGCAGCTTAGACCAATTGACAGTCTTACAAGAGACCCAGTACTTC,CASSLDQLTVLQETQYF
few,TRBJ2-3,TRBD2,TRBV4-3,TGCGCCAGCAGCCAAGAGCGCCTAGCGGGAATCACAGATACGCAGTATTTT,CASSQERLAGITDTQYF
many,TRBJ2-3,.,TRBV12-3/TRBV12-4,TGTGCCAGCAGTCCTAGACTGGCGGTTACAGATACGCAGTATTTT,CASSPRLAVTDTQYF
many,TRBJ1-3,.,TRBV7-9,TGTGCCAGCAGCGGACAGATCTCTGGAAACACCATATATTTT,CASSGQISGNTIYF
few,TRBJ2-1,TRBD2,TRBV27,TGTGCCAGCAGTTTGGTGGCTCGGGGGGTGAGGAATGAGCAGTTCTTC,CASSLVARGVRNEQFF
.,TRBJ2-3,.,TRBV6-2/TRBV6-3,TGTGCCAGCAGTTACTCTATAATGGGTACCCGGCGGGTTACGGCGACAGATACGCAGTATTTT,CASSYSIMGTRRVTATDTQYF
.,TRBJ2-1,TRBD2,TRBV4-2,TGTGCCAGCAGCCCCCCCCGGGGGGGTAATCACAATGAGCAGTTCTTC,CASSPPRGGNHNEQFF